The 3 T cell receptor beta chains given below trace back to one sample, sequenced in a study of shared clonotypes between healthy human individuals. The table came from immunoSEQ multiplex PCR; TCRdb's copy has only in-frame clones and leaves some out. Of roughly 490,000 clones in the sample, 70% to 80% were seen once. What was sequenced was PBMCs. All receptors derive from a woman aged 40-49 years in good health. Some clones in this sample may be carry-over from other donors' samples.

This sequence joins TRBV9 and TRBJ2-2; D gene unclear. The CDR3 has 14 residues. From germline, CDR1 is SGDLS and CDR2 YYNGEE. Trimming shortened V by 4 bases and J by 2 bases, and 9 bases separated the two germline ends. The CDR3: CASSKRPNTGELFF. The CDR3 nucleotides read TGTGCCAGCAGCAAACGACCCAACACCGGGGAGCTGTTTTTT.

The chain uses TRBV28 and TRBJ1-4; tentatively, D is TRBD1 (6 bases). V lost 5 bases and J lost 1, with 11 bases in between. The CDR3 consists of 15 residues. From germline, CDR1 is MDHEN and CDR2 SYDVKM. The CDR3 coding sequence is TGTGCCAGCAGTGATACAGGGCGAACTAATGAAAAACTGTTTTTT. Protein: CASSDTGRTNEKLFF.

The CDR3, as DNA: TGTGCCAGCAGCTTAGTCGGCCAGGGGATAGGAGACACTGAAGCTTTCTTT. Protein sequence: CASSLVGQGIGDTEAFF. This chain uses TRBV7-9 with TRBJ1-1; the D gene is possibly TRBD1 (6 bases). Germline V lookup: CDR1 SEHNR, CDR2 FQNEAQ (reference sequence). Trimming left V 1 base short and J 3 bases short, with 18 bases between. The CDR3 runs 17 residues.